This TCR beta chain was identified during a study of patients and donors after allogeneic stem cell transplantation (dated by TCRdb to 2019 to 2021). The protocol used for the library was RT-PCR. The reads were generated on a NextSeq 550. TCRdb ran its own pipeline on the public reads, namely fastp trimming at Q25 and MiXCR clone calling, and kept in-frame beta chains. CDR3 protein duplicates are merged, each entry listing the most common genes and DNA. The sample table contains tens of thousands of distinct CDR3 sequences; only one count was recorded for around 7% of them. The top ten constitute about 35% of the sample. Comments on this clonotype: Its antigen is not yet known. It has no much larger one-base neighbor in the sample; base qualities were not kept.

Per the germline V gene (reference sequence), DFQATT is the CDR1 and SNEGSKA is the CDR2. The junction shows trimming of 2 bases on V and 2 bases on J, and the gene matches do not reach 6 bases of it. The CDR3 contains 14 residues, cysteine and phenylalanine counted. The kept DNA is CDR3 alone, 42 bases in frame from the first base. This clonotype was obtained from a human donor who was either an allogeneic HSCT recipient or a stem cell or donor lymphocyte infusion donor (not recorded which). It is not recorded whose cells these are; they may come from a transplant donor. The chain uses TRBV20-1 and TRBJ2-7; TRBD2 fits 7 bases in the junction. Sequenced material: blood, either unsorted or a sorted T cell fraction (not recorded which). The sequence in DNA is TGCAGTGCTAGACTGTCTAGCGGAACCTACGAGCAGTACTTC. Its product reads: CSARLSSGTYEQYF.